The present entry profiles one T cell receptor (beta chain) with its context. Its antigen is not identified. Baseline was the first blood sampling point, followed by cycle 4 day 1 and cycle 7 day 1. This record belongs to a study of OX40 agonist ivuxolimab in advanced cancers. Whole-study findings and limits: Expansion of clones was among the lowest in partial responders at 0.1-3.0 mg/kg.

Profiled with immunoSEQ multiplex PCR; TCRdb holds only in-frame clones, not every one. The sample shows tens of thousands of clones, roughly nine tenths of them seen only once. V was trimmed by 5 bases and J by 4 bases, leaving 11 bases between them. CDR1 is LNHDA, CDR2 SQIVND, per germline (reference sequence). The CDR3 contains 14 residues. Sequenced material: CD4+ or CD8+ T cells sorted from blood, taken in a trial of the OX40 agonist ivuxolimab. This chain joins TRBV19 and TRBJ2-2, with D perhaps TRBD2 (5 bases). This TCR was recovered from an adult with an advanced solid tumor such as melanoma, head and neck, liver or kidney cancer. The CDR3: CASSPRLITGELFF. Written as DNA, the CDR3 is TGTGCCAGTAGTCCCCGACTAATCACCGGGGAGCTGTTTTTT. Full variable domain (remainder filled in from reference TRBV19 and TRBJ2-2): DGGITQSPKYLFRKEGQNVTLSCEQNLNHDAMYWYRQDPGQGLRLIYYSQIVNDFQKGDIAEGYSVSREKKESFPLTVTSAQKNPTAFYLCASSPRLITGELFFGEGSRLTVL.